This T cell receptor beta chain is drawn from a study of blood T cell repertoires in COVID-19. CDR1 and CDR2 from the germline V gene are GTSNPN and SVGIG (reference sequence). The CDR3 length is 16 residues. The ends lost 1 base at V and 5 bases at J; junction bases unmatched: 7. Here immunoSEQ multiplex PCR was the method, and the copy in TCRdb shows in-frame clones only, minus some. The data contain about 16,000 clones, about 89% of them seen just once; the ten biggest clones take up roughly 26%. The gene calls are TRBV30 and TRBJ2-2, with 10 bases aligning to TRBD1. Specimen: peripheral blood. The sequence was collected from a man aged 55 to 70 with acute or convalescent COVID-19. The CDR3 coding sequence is TGTGCCTGGAGTGCACCCGGGACAGGGGCTACCGGGGAGCTGTTTTTT. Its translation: CAWSAPGTGATGELFF.